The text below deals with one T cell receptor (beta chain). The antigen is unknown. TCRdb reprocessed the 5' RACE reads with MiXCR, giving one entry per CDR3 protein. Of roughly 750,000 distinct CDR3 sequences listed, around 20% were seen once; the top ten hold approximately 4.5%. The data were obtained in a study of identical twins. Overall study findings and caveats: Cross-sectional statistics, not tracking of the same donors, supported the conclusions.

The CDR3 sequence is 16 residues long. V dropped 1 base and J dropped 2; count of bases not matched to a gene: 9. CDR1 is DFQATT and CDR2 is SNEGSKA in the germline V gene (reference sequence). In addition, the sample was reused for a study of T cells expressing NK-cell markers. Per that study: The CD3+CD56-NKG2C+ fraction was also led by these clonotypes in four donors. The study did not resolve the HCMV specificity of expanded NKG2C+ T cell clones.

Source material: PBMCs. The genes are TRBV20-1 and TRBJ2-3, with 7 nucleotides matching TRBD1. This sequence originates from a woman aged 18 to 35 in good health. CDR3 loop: CSARASGQGDTDTQYF. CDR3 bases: TGCAGTGCTAGAGCGTCGGGGCAGGGGGACACAGATACGCAGTATTTT.